The 3 T cell receptor beta chains reported below all come from one sample, sequenced in a study of blood T cell repertoires in COVID-19 (dated by TCRdb to the early 2020s). Libraries were constructed by the immunoSEQ multiplex PCR assay. TCRdb took over this immuneACCESS table, retaining in-frame rearrangements with V and J assigned. Such tables are incomplete; in checked studies, under half of the missing clones stem from an unresolved V gene, and the remainder is unexplained. The sample table holds a few hundred thousand clones, of which around four fifths were seen once. 20% of the sample lies in the top ten. The sequencing input was peripheral blood. The receptor set was obtained from a man under 40 with active or convalescent COVID-19.

The V gene is TRBV28, the J gene TRBJ2-6, with TRBD2 identical over 11 bases. CDR1 is MDHEN and CDR2 is SYDVKM in the germline V gene. The CDR3 spans 16 residues. The ends lost 9 bases at V and 0 bases at J; junction bases unmatched: 4. In DNA form, the CDR3 reads TGTGCCAGTTATAGCGGGAGGGCCTCTGGGGCCAACGTCCTGACTTTC. This translates into CASYSGRASGANVLTF.

V usage is TRBV15 and J usage is TRBJ2-1; 7 nucleotides line up with TRBD2. With V trimmed by 5 bases and J by 9 bases, 16 bases remained unmatched. The CDR3 sequence is 16 residues long. Looked up from germline, CDR1 is LNHNV and CDR2 is YYDKDF (reference sequence). The DNA of the CDR3 is TGTGCCACCAGCTTTTCCCCCGGGACTAAGAGCGGTGAGCAGTTCTTC. Amino acids: CATSFSPGTKSGEQFF.

This chain connects TRBV6-2 or TRBV6-3 to TRBJ2-3; TRBD1 agrees at 7 bases. Germline assignment: CDR1 MNHEY and CDR2 SVGEGT. J lost 6 bases, V lost 5 bases, and 2 bases had no gene match. The CDR3 covers 12 residues. This CDR3 is CASSTGVDTQYF. CDR3 bases: TGTGCCAGCAGTACAGGGGTGGATACGCAGTATTTT.